These 30 T cell receptor beta chains were all obtained from the same sample, sequenced in a study of blood T cell repertoires in COVID-19. Using immunoSEQ multiplex PCR, the repertoire was profiled, and TCRdb retains in-frame clones only, with some absent. The table has around 190,000 clones, roughly 90% seen once; the top ten hold around 21%. Sequencing input: peripheral blood. The receptors here all came from a man in his 70s with active or convalescent COVID-19.

The chain recombines TRBV5-5 with TRBJ2-3; no reliable D call. Trimming removed 2 bases from V and 0 bases from J, with 7 bases in between. The length of the CDR3 is 14 residues. Per germline, CDR1 SGHKS and CDR2 YYEKEE (reference sequence). For the CDR3, the DNA is TGTGCCAGCAGCTTTTTAATAAGCACAGATACGCAGTATTTT. It encodes CASSFLISTDTQYF.

The rearrangement joins TRBV18 to TRBJ1-5; 7 nucleotides line up with TRBD1. Trimming removed 4 bases from V and 0 bases from J; junction bases left unmatched: 15. Germline-derived CDR1 and CDR2 are KGHSH and LQKENI. CDR3 length equals 19 residues. The CDR3 loop is CASSLFRTTGTYSNQPQHF. DNA of the CDR3: TGTGCCAGCTCACTCTTCCGGACGACAGGGACATATAGCAATCAGCCCCAGCATTTT.

J is TRBJ1-1 and V is TRBV19; D gene ambiguous. The V gene lost 3 bases and the J gene lost 1 base, with 12 bases spanning the gap. Germline loops: CDR1 LNHDA, CDR2 SQIVND (reference sequence). The CDR3 is made up of 15 amino acids. The CDR3 DNA follows: TGTGCCAGTAGTATGGGGAGACGGCCGAACACTGAAGCTTTCTTT. Translation gives CASSMGRRPNTEAFF.

This chain uses TRBV19 with TRBJ1-5; TRBD1 might be the D (6 bases). Trimming left V 5 bases short and J 4 bases short, with 9 bases between. The CDR3 consists of 13 residues. The germline V gene encodes CDR1 LNHDA and CDR2 SQIVND (reference sequence). CDR3 bases: TGTGCCAGTAGTGGACAGCCTAATCAGCCCCAGCATTTT. Translated: CASSGQPNQPQHF.

This clone was picked up a small number of times. J is TRBJ1-5 and V is TRBV12-3 or TRBV12-4; D unclear. V was clipped by 3 bases and J by 7 bases, with 7 bases between them. The CDR3 has 12 amino acids. The CDR3 bases are TGTGCCAGCAGTTTCGGGGAACAGCCCCAGCATTTT. It translates to CASSFGEQPQHF.

This clone has a handful of counts. The chain is built from TRBV7-2 and TRBJ1-1, with a weak D call TRBD1 (5 bases). Germline lookup yields CDR1 SGHTA and CDR2 FQGNSA. The CDR3 has 16 amino acids. The germline V and J ends were trimmed by 4 bases and 1 base, with 16 bases remaining between them. Written as DNA, the CDR3 is TGTGCCAGCAGCTCGATTTCCCAGGGAGGGAACACTGAAGCTTTCTTT. Protein: CASSSISQGGNTEAFF.

The chain employs TRBV5-4 and TRBJ1-3; unclear D gene. Per germline, CDR1 SGHNT and CDR2 YYREEE (reference sequence). There are 17 residues in the CDR3. The V and J ends lost 2 bases and 4 bases respectively, with 19 bases between them. Written as DNA, the CDR3 is TGTGCCAGCAGCTTTAGCGCTGGGCCTAAGGGAGGAAACACCATATATTTT. The encoded protein is CASSFSAGPKGGNTIYF.

The chain combines TRBV11-2 with TRBJ1-4; weak D call: TRBD1 (5 bases). The germline V and J ends were trimmed by 2 bases and 2 bases, with 9 bases remaining between them. Germline assignment: CDR1 SGHAT and CDR2 FQNNGV. There are 15 residues in the CDR3. In DNA, the CDR3 is TGTGCCAGCAGCTTATCCGGGGGTACTAATGAAAAACTGTTTTTT. It translates to CASSLSGGTNEKLFF.

This sequence joins TRBV6-2 or TRBV6-3 and TRBJ2-3; 9 bases agree with TRBD2. Germline CDR1 and CDR2: MNHEY and SVGEGT. Trimming at V came to 4 bases and at J to 6 bases, leaving 14 bases not matched to a gene. The CDR3 contains 17 residues. The CDR3 DNA follows: TGTGCCAGCAGTTGGGCTGGAGGGGCAAGCGGGGGGGATACGCAGTATTTT. As protein: CASSWAGGASGGDTQYF.

The chain combines TRBV6-1 with TRBJ2-5; 13 positions match TRBD2. Germline CDR1 reads MNHNS; CDR2 reads SASEGT. Germline trimming cut 1 base from V and 3 bases from J; bases unmatched to any gene: 8. The CDR3 is made up of 18 amino acids. The CDR3 protein is CASSEGLGLAGSEETQYF. The DNA for the CDR3 is TGTGCCAGCAGTGAAGGGTTGGGACTAGCGGGGTCTGAAGAGACCCAGTACTTC.

The chain links TRBV12-3 or TRBV12-4 to TRBJ1-2; possibly TRBD1 for D (5 bases). The V and J ends lost 7 bases and 8 bases respectively, with 14 bases between them. This CDR3 contains 12 residues. CDR3 coding DNA: TGTGCCAGCACCATGGGGGGAGGAGGCTACACCTTC. Translation: CASTMGGGGYTF.

The CDR3 DNA sequence: TGTGCCAGCAGTTACTCAAGGACAGCGATATCCTACGAGCAGTACTTC. Its translation: CASSYSRTAISYEQYF. The chain carries TRBV6-5 and TRBJ2-7, with D possibly TRBD1 on 6 matching bases. Germline assignment: CDR1 MNHEY and CDR2 SVGAGI. The V end was cut by 0 bases, the J end by 1 base, with 13 bases between. The length of the CDR3 is 16 residues.

The CDR3 DNA reads TGTGCCACCGGTATACAGATCGAGCAGTACTTC. It translates to CATGIQIEQYF. The chain recombines TRBV11-2 with TRBJ2-7; D not certain. The germline CDR1 and CDR2 sequences are SGHAT and FQNNGV. Trimming left V 10 bases short and J 6 bases short, with 13 bases between. The CDR3 totals 11 residues.

The rearrangement uses TRBV3-1 (or the pseudogene TRBV3-2) and TRBJ2-3, with TRBD2 matching over 8 bases. Per the germline V gene, CDR1 is LGHDT and CDR2 is YNNKEL (reference sequence). V gave up 4 bases and J gave up 4 bases; unmatched junction bases: 10. This CDR3 comprises 16 residues. The CDR3, as DNA: TGTGCCAGCAGCCCCGGTGGTAGCGGGATCGCAGATACGCAGTATTTT. This codes for CASSPGGSGIADTQYF.

The chain combines TRBV18 with TRBJ1-2; TRBD1 aligns across 10 bases. The CDR3 has 17 amino acids. V dropped 6 bases and J dropped 2; count of bases not matched to a gene: 12. Germline-derived CDR1 and CDR2 are KGHSH and LQKENI. The CDR3 region is CASSPPGTGDRNYGYTF. The DNA of the CDR3 is TGTGCCAGCTCTCCCCCCGGGACAGGGGATCGCAACTATGGCTACACCTTC.

The DNA for the CDR3 is TGTGCCAGCAGCTTCAGGGGGCAAGGCACTGAAGCTTTCTTT. Residues: CASSFRGQGTEAFF. V gene TRBV7-9 combines with J gene TRBJ1-1; 8 bases agree with TRBD1. The CDR3 has 14 residues. The germline gives CDR1 SEHNR, CDR2 FQNEAQ (reference sequence). The V segment lost 3 bases and the J segment 4 bases; nucleotides outside the gene matches: 4.

This chain links TRBV7-9 with TRBJ1-2, with unresolved D. Germline V CDR1 and CDR2: SEHNR, FQNEAQ (reference sequence). V was shortened by 5 bases and J by 4 bases, with 11 bases between the two germline ends. This CDR3 has 13 residues. The CDR3 coding sequence is TGTGCCAGCAGCCCCCGAGAGGGCTATGGCTACACCTTC. This encodes CASSPREGYGYTF. The full variable domain, completed using reference TRBV7-9 and TRBJ1-2, is DTGVSQNPRHKITKRGQNVTFRCDPISEHNRLYWYRQTLGQGPEFLTYFQNEAQLEKSRLLSDRFSAERPKGSFSTLEIQRTEQGDSAMYLCASSPREGYGYTFGSGTRLTVV.

The chain couples TRBV25-1 to TRBJ1-2, with D hard to call. The V end was cut by 5 bases, the J end by 6 bases, with 19 bases between. The CDR3 covers 15 residues. Germline CDR1 and CDR2: MGHDK and SYGVNS. The CDR3 DNA sequence: TGTGCCAGCAGTCCCGACCCTCCCCCGGGAAATGGCTACACCTTC. Translating it yields CASSPDPPPGNGYTF.

The chain couples TRBV7-2 to TRBJ1-5; D gene unclear. Deletions cut 3 bases from V and 3 bases from J, with 9 bases between. Germline CDR1 is SGHTA and CDR2 is FQGNSA. The CDR3 has 14 residues. As DNA, the CDR3 is TGTGCCAGCAGCTTTCCAGGAAACAATCAGCCCCAGCATTTT. Translating it yields CASSFPGNNQPQHF.

The chain combines TRBV5-5 with TRBJ2-7; TRBD2 matches at 11 bases. The CDR3 sequence is 15 residues long. Trimming at V came to 4 bases and at J to 0 bases, leaving 3 bases not matched to a gene. The germline V gene encodes CDR1 SGHKS and CDR2 YYEKEE (reference sequence). CDR3 DNA: TGTGCCAGCAGCCTGGGACTAGCGGACTCCTACGAGCAGTACTTC. It encodes CASSLGLADSYEQYF.

This sequence joins TRBV7-3 and TRBJ2-1, with 7 bases matching TRBD2. Germline values: CDR1 SGHTA, CDR2 FQGTGA. This CDR3 is built from 13 residues. V was pared by 11 bases and J by 8 bases, with 12 bases of the junction left unmatched. CDR3 in amino acids: CASGRGQRDEQFF. CDR3 DNA sequence: TGTGCCTCGGGGAGGGGCCAGAGGGATGAGCAGTTCTTC.

The rearrangement uses TRBV4-3 and TRBJ1-2; D is uncertain. Germline V CDR1 and CDR2: LGHNA, YSLEER. V was shortened by 2 bases and J by 6 bases, with 10 bases between the two germline ends. CDR3 length equals 13 residues. The CDR3 DNA reads TGCGCCAGCAGCCAAAAGAGGTTGGATGGCTACACCTTC. Its translation: CASSQKRLDGYTF.

The rearrangement links TRBV9 to TRBJ1-2, with 11 bases identical to TRBD1. The V segment lost 4 bases and the J segment 4 bases; nucleotides outside the gene matches: 9. Germline V gene sequence: CDR1 SGDLS, CDR2 YYNGEE. The CDR3 is made up of 16 amino acids. This CDR3 is CASSSTGTGGLYGYTF. CDR3 nucleotides: TGTGCCAGCAGCTCTACCGGGACAGGGGGACTCTATGGCTACACCTTC.

The rearrangement joins TRBV18 to TRBJ2-5; 8 positions match TRBD1. Germline V gene data show CDR1 as KGHSH and CDR2 as LQKENI. The junction had 1 base not matched to a gene; V was cut back by 4 bases and J by 3 bases. CDR3 length: 13 residues. CDR3 in DNA: TGTGCCAGCTCACGGGACAGGAAAGAGACCCAGTACTTC. Amino acid sequence: CASSRDRKETQYF.

In this sample, this clone turned up a few times. The chain links TRBV19 to TRBJ1-2, with 7 bases fitting TRBD1. The V gene's germline CDR1 is LNHDA and CDR2 SQIVND (reference sequence). The CDR3 is 19 residues long. With 5 bases clipped from V and 0 bases from J, the junction kept 18 bases outside the gene matches. CDR3 sequence: CASSPDRSQGPFPNYGYTF. The CDR3 nucleotides read TGTGCCAGTAGTCCGGATAGGTCACAGGGGCCCTTCCCTAACTATGGCTACACCTTC.

This chain joins TRBV6-5 and TRBJ1-1; D possibly corresponds to TRBD1 (5 bases). The CDR3 covers 16 residues. Per the germline V gene, CDR1 is MNHEY and CDR2 is SVGAGI. The V and J ends lost 0 bases and 2 bases respectively, with 13 bases between them. The CDR3 sequence is CASSYSAGRGNTEAFF. DNA for the CDR3: TGTGCCAGCAGTTACTCCGCAGGGAGGGGAAACACTGAAGCTTTCTTT.

This clone was recorded once. The rearrangement uses TRBV20-1 and TRBJ1-2; no firm D call. Looked up from germline, CDR1 is DFQATT and CDR2 is SNEGSKA (reference sequence). The CDR3 is made up of 9 amino acids. The CDR3 nucleotides read TGCGCTGTTGAGGGTGGCTACACCTTC. Its protein is CAVEGGYTF.

This clone has a single count. The rearrangement uses TRBV6-4 and TRBJ2-3, with 9 positions matching TRBD2. CDR3 length equals 17 residues. The V gene's germline CDR1 is MRHNA and CDR2 SNTAGT. V shed 0 bases, J shed 0 bases, and the junction held 4 bases outside the gene matches. The CDR3 loop reads CASSDSGGTSSTDTQYF. CDR3 in DNA: TGTGCCAGCAGTGACTCGGGAGGGACTAGCAGCACAGATACGCAGTATTTT.

The genes are TRBV27 and TRBJ1-5, with D unresolved. The CDR3 spans 13 residues. V lost 8 bases and J lost 4, with 12 bases in between. CDR1 is MNHEY and CDR2 is SMNVEV in the germline V gene (reference sequence). As DNA, the CDR3 is TGTGCCAGCGGCCGAAGGGAGAATCAGCCCCAGCATTTT. This encodes CASGRRENQPQHF.

The sample holds one count of this clone. The chain combines TRBV5-8 with TRBJ1-4, with TRBD1 matching over 8 bases. V dropped 4 bases and J dropped 6; count of bases not matched to a gene: 14. This CDR3 contains 17 residues. Germline values: CDR1 SGHTS, CDR2 YDEGEE. DNA for the CDR3: TGTGCCAGCAGCCCTGGGACAGGTGGCCTGGCGGATGAAAAACTGTTTTTT. This encodes CASSPGTGGLADEKLFF.